The next 10 T cell receptor beta chains were all read from a single sample in a study of blood T cell repertoires in COVID-19. Assay: immunoSEQ multiplex PCR; the TCRdb copy retains only in-frame clones and omits some. The table shows more than 350,000 clones, with 85% to 90% occurring only once. Sequenced: PBMCs or T cells enriched from blood (not recorded which). These receptors were obtained from a man between 18 and 35 years old who had recovered from COVID-19.

J is TRBJ2-7 and V is TRBV7-8; possibly TRBD2 for D (6 bases). V shed 1 base and J shed 3 bases, with 7 bases lying between them. The length of the CDR3 is 13 residues. Looked up from germline, CDR1 is SGHVS and CDR2 is FQNEAQ. In DNA, the CDR3 is TGTGCCAGCAGCTTAGGGCGGGGCTACGAGCAGTACTTC. As protein: CASSLGRGYEQYF.

The chain combines TRBV5-1 with TRBJ1-4; 7 nucleotides line up with TRBD1. This CDR3 is built from 14 residues. V lost 4 bases to trimming and J lost 7 bases; unmatched junction nucleotides: 7. Germline CDR1 is SGHRS and CDR2 is YFSETQ. The chain's CDR3 is CASSTQGLSEKLFF. The DNA of the CDR3 is TGCGCCAGCAGCACACAGGGGCTGAGTGAAAAACTGTTTTTT.

V usage is TRBV7-9 and J usage is TRBJ2-7; the D gene is possibly TRBD1 (6 bases). The V and J ends lost 3 bases and 0 bases respectively, with 18 bases between them. The germline V gene encodes CDR1 SEHNR and CDR2 FQNEAQ (reference sequence). The CDR3 is made up of 17 amino acids. The CDR3 DNA is TGTGCCAGCAGCTTGGTACGTGTGGACAGCTTCTCCTACGAGCAGTACTTC. Protein sequence: CASSLVRVDSFSYEQYF. Together with reference TRBV7-9 and TRBJ2-7, the CDR3 gives the full variable domain: DTGVSQNPRHKITKRGQNVTFRCDPISEHNRLYWYRQTLGQGPEFLTYFQNEAQLEKSRLLSDRFSAERPKGSFSTLEIQRTEQGDSAMYLCASSLVRVDSFSYEQYFGPGTRLTVT.

This clone has only a few counts. The chain is built from TRBV6-4 and TRBJ2-2, with 8 bases aligning to TRBD1. The CDR3 consists of 15 residues. In germline, CDR1 is MRHNA, CDR2 SNTAGT. V lost 4 bases and J lost 1; bases outside the gene matches: 2. The CDR3, as DNA: TGTGCCAGCAGTGCCGGGACAGGGAACACCGGGGAGCTGTTTTTT. The encoded protein is CASSAGTGNTGELFF.

V gene TRBV9 combines with J gene TRBJ2-1; 11 positions agree with TRBD1. V was pared by 1 base and J by 6 bases, with 9 bases of the junction left unmatched. Germline V CDR1 and CDR2: SGDLS, YYNGEE. The CDR3 is 17 residues long. The CDR3 protein is CASSVSPPGTGGNEQFF. The CDR3 DNA follows: TGTGCCAGCAGCGTATCCCCCCCCGGGACAGGGGGCAATGAGCAGTTCTTC.

This chain links TRBV5-1 with TRBJ2-7; the D gene is possibly TRBD2 (5 bases). Germline CDR1 reads SGHRS; CDR2 reads YFSETQ. Trimming removed 4 bases from V and 2 bases from J, with 13 bases in between. This CDR3 is 14 amino acids long. The CDR3 DNA follows: TGCGCCAGCAGCCCGGAGGTAGGCCCCTACGAGCAGTACTTC. As protein: CASSPEVGPYEQYF.

V usage is TRBV12-3 or TRBV12-4 and J usage is TRBJ1-1; a weak D match, TRBD1 (5 bases). The CDR3 consists of 12 residues. With 7 bases removed from V and 5 bases from J, the gap between germline ends came to 11 bases. The CDR3 spells CASNQEGTEAFF. CDR3 sequence (DNA): TGTGCCAGCAACCAGGAGGGGACTGAAGCTTTCTTT.

This chain joins TRBV15 and TRBJ1-3; the D gene is possibly TRBD1 (6 bases). Looked up from germline, CDR1 is LNHNV and CDR2 is YYDKDF (reference sequence). The germline V and J ends were trimmed by 8 bases and 8 bases, with 22 bases remaining between them. The CDR3 sequence is 15 residues long. The CDR3 region has the DNA TGTGCCACCGCCAAAAGGGGGGGGGTTTTAGACACCATATATTTT. Translating gives CATAKRGGVLDTIYF.

This chain connects TRBV18 to TRBJ2-7; tentative D call: TRBD1 (6 bases). Germline V CDR1 and CDR2: KGHSH, LQKENI. This CDR3 comprises 13 residues. The V gene lost 5 bases and the J gene lost 6 bases, with 14 bases spanning the gap. The CDR3: CASSFRQEVEQYF. CDR3 DNA: TGTGCCAGCTCATTCCGACAGGAGGTCGAGCAGTACTTC.

This chain links TRBV5-1 with TRBJ2-5, with 8 bases matching TRBD2. The CDR3 consists of 14 residues. With 3 bases clipped from V and 0 bases from J, the junction kept 1 base outside the gene matches. Germline V gene data show CDR1 as SGHRS and CDR2 as YFSETQ. The CDR3 DNA is TGCGCCAGCAGCTGGGGACTAGACCAAGAGACCCAGTACTTC. This gives the protein CASSWGLDQETQYF. Filled out from reference TRBV5-1 and TRBJ2-5, the complete variable domain reads KAGVTQTPRYLIKTRGQQVTLSCSPISGHRSVSWYQQTPGQGLQFLFEYFSETQRNKGNFPGRFSGRQFSNSRSEMNVSTLELGDSALYLCASSWGLDQETQYFGPGTRLLVL.